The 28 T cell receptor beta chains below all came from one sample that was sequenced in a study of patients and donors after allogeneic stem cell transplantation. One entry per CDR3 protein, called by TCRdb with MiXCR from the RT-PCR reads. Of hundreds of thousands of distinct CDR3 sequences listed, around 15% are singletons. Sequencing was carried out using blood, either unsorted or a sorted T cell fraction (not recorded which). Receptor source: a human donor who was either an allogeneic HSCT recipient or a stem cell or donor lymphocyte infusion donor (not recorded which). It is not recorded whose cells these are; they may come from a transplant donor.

For the CDR3, the DNA is TGTGCCAGCAGTGGGGGAGGTTCTCTCTACGAGCAGTACTTC. The encoded protein is CASSGGGSLYEQYF. The V gene is TRBV2, the J gene TRBJ2-7, with D perhaps TRBD2 (6 bases). The CDR3 consists of 14 residues. Deletions cut 4 bases from V and 3 bases from J, with 13 bases between. Germline V CDR1 and CDR2: SNHLY, FYNNEI.

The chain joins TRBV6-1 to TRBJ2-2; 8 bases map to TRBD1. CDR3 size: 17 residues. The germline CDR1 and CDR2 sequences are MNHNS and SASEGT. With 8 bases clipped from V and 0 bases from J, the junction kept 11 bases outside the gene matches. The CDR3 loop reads CASALSGQGPNTGELFF. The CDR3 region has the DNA TGTGCCAGCGCCTTATCCGGACAGGGCCCGAACACCGGGGAGCTGTTTTTT.

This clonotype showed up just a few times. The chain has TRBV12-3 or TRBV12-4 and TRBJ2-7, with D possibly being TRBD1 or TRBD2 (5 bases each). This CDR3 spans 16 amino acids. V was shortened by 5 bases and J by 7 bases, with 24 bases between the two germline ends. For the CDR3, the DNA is TGTGCCAGCAGTCCCTCACCCGGGACCAACCCTAGGGAGCAGTACTTC. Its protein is CASSPSPGTNPREQYF.

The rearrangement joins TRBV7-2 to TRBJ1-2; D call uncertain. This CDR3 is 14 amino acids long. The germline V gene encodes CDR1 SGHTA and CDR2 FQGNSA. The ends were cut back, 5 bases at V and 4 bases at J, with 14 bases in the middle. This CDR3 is CASSHASGIYGYTF. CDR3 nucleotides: TGTGCCAGCAGCCACGCGTCAGGAATCTATGGCTACACCTTC.

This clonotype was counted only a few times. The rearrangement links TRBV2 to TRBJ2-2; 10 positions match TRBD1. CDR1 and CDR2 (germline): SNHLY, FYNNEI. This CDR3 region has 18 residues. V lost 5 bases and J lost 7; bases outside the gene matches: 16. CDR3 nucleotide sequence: TGTGCCAGCAGTTTGACAGGGGGCTCTTATGGAGGGGACGGGGAGCTGTTTTTT. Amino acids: CASSLTGGSYGGDGELFF.

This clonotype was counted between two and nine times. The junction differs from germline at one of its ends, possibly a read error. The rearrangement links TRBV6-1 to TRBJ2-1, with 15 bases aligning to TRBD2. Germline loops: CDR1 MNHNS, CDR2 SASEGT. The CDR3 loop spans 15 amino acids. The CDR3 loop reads CASTPRRTSGGGGIF. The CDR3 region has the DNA TGTGCCAGCACCCCTCGACGGACTAGCGGGGGGGGTGGGATCTTC.

The CDR3 nucleotides are TGCAGTGTTAAATACGGCCCTGGGGCCAACGTCCTGACTTTC. It specifies CSVKYGPGANVLTF. This chain links TRBV20-1 with TRBJ2-6; D gene uncertain. The germline gives CDR1 DFQATT, CDR2 SNEGSKA (reference sequence). This CDR3 has 14 residues. V shed 7 bases and J shed 2 bases, with 12 bases lying between them.

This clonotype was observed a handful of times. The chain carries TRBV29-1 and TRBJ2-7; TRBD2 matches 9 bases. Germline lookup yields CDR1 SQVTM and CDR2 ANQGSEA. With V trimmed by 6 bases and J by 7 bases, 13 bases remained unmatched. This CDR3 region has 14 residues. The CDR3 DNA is TGCAGCGTGTTTAGCGGGGGCCCAGCCCTGGAGCAGTACTTC. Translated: CSVFSGGPALEQYF.

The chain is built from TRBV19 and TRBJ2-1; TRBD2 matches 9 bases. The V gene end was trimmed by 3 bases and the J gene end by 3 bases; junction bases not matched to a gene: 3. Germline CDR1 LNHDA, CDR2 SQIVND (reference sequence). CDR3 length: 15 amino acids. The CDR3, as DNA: TGTGCCAGTAGTATTGGTAGCGGGGGCTACAATGAGCAGTTCTTC. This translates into CASSIGSGGYNEQFF.

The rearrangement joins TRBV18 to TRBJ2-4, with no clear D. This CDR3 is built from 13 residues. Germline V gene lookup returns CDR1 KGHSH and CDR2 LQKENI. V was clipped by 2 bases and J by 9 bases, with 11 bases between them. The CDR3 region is CASSPSHGVIQYF. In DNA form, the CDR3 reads TGTGCCAGCTCACCAAGCCATGGTGTCATTCAGTACTTC.

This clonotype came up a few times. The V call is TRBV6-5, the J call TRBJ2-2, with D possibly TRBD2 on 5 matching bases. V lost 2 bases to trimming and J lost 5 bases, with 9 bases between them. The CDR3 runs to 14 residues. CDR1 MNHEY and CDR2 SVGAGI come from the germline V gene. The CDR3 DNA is TGTGCCAGCAGTTACATGTCGGGGACCGGGGAGCTGTTTTTT. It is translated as CASSYMSGTGELFF.

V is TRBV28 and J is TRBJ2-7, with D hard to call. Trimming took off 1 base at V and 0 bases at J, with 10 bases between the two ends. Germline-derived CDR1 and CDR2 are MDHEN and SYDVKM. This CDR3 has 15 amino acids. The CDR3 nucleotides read TGTGCCAGCAGTTTATTCTGGCACAACTCCTACGAGCAGTACTTC. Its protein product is CASSLFWHNSYEQYF. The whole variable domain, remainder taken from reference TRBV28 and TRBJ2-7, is DVKVTQSSRYLVKRTGEKVFLECVQDMDHENMFWYRQDPGLGLRLIYFSYDVKMKEKGDIPEGYSVSREKKERFSLILESASTNQTSMYLCASSLFWHNSYEQYFGPGTRLTVT.

The CDR3 here is CASTRRGSNTGELFF. As DNA, the CDR3 is TGTGCCAGCACCCGCCGTGGTTCGAACACCGGGGAGCTGTTTTTT. This chain links TRBV7-2 with TRBJ2-2; D is undetermined. The V and J ends lost 7 bases and 0 bases respectively, with 12 bases between them. From germline, CDR1 is SGHTA and CDR2 FQGNSA. The CDR3 is made up of 15 amino acids.

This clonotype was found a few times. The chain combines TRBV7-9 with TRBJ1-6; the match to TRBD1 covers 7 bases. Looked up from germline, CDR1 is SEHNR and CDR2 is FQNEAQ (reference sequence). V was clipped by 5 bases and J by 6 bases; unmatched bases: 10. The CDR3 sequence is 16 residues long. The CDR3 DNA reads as TGTGCCAGCAGCCCACGCACCGGGACAGTTAATTCACCCCTCCACTTT. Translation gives CASSPRTGTVNSPLHF.

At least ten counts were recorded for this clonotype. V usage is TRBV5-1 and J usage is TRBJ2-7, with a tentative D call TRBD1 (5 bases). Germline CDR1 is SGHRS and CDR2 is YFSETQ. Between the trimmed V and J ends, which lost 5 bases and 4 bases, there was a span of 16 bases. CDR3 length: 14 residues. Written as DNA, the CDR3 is TGCGCCAGCAGGCCCGACAGTGGAGTTTACGAGCAGTACTTC. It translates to CASRPDSGVYEQYF.

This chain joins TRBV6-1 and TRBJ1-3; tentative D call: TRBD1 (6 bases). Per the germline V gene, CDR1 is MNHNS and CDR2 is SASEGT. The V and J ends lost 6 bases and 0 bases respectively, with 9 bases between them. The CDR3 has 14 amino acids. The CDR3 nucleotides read TGTGCCAGCAGGACAGGTCACTCTGGAAACACCATATATTTT. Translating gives CASRTGHSGNTIYF.

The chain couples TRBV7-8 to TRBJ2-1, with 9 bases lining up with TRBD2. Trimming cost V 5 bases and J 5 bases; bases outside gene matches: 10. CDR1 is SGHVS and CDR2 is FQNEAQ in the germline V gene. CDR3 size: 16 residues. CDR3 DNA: TGTGCCAGCAGCAGAGGGAGGACTAGCGCGGACAATGAGCAGTTCTTC. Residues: CASSRGRTSADNEQFF. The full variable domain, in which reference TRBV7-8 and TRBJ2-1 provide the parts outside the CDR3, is GAGVSQSPRYKVAKRGQDVALRCDPISGHVSLFWYQQALGQGPEFLTYFQNEAQLDKSGLPSDRFFAERPEGSVSTLKIQRTQQEDSAVYLCASSRGRTSADNEQFFGPGTRLTVL.

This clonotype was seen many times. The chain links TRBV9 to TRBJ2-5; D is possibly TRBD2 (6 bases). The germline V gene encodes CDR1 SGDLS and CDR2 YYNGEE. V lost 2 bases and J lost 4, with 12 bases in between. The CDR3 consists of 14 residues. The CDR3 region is CASSVAGTPETQYF. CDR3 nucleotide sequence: TGTGCCAGCAGCGTTGCGGGGACTCCAGAGACCCAGTACTTC.

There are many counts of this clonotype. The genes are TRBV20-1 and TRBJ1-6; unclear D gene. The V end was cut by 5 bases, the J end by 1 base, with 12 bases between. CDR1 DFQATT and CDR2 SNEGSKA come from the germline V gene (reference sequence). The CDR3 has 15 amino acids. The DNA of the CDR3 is TGCAGTGCTGGGCTTGGACGGTCCTATAATTCACCCCTCCACTTT. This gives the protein CSAGLGRSYNSPLHF.

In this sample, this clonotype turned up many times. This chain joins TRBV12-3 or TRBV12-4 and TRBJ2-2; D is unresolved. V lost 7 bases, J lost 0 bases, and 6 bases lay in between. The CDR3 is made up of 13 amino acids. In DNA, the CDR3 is TGTGCCAGCAAAGGGACGAACACCGGGGAGCTGTTTTTT. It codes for CASKGTNTGELFF.

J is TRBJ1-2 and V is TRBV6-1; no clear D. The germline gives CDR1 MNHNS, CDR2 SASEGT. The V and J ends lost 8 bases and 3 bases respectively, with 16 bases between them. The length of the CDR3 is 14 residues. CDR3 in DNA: TGTGCCAGCGGGAGTATTCCAAAGGACTATGGCTACACCTTC. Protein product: CASGSIPKDYGYTF.

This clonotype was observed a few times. CDR3 in amino acids: CASSLLEYSFYEQYF. The CDR3 DNA reads TGTGCCAGCAGCTTATTGGAGTATTCGTTCTACGAGCAGTACTTC. The chain carries TRBV7-8 and TRBJ2-7; no definite D call. Trimming shortened V by 2 bases and J by 3 bases, and 14 bases separated the two germline ends. Per germline, CDR1 SGHVS and CDR2 FQNEAQ. CDR3 length: 15 residues.

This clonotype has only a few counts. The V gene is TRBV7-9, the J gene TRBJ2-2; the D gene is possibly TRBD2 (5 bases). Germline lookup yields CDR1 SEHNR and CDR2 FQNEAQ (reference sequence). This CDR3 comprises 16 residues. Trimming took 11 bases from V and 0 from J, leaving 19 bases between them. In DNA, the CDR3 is TGTGCCCCGGGGATCCCGGTGAGCGCGAACACCGGGGAGCTGTTTTTT. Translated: CAPGIPVSANTGELFF.

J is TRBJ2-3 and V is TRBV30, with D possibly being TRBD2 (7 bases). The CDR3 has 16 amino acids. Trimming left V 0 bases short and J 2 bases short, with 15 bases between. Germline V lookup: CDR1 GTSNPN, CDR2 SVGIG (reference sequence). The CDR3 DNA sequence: TGTGCCTGGAGTGTACTGGGCGGGGGCTTCACAGATACGCAGTATTTT. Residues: CAWSVLGGGFTDTQYF.

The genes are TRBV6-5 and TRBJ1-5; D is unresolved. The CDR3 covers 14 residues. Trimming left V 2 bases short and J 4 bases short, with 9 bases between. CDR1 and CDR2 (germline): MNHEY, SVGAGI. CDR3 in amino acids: CASSYGWGNQPQHF. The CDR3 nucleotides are TGTGCCAGCAGTTACGGTTGGGGTAATCAGCCCCAGCATTTT.

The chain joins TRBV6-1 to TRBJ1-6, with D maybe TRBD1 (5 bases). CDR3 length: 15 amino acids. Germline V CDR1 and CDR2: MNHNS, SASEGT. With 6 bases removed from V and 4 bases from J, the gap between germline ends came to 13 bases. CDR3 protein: CASRADTRYNSPLHF. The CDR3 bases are TGTGCCAGCAGAGCGGACACTAGATATAATTCACCCCTCCACTTT.

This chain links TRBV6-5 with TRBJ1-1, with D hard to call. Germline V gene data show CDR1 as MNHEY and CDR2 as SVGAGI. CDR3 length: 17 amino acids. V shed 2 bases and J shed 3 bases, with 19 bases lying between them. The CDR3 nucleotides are TGTGCCAGCAGTTACACCCCGTTAGGTGTCGTAGACACTGAAGCTTTCTTT. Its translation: CASSYTPLGVVDTEAFF.

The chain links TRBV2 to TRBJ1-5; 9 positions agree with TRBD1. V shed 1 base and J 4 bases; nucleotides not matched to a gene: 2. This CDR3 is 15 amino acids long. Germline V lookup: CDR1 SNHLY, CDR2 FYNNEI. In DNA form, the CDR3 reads TGTGCCAGCAGTGAAGGGACAGGGGCGAATCAGCCCCAGCATTTT. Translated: CASSEGTGANQPQHF.